The 30 T cell receptor beta chains below all came from one sample that was sequenced in a study of beta chain features in type 1 diabetes. Findings of the study overall: Moderate yet significant TCRB CDR3 shortening was seen in Type 1 diabetes patients in all four CD4+ subsets.

The whole isolated RNA underwent reverse transcription, so sequencing captured expressed TCRB transcripts. Method: immunoSEQ multiplex PCR; TCRdb's copy keeps in-frame clones and lacks some. The sample carries approximately 260,000 clones, 20% to 25% recorded once. No antigens are known for them. Sequencing was carried out using naive CD4+ T cells from blood. Every receptor here comes from a woman between 25 and 40 years old with type 1 diabetes.

This clone was detected only a few times. This chain uses TRBV11-2 with TRBJ2-4; D possibly corresponds to TRBD1 (6 bases). Trimming took 6 bases from V and 3 from J, leaving 12 bases between them. The CDR3 covers 14 residues. CDR1 SGHAT and CDR2 FQNNGV come from the germline V gene. CDR3 residues: CASSPGDVKNIQYF. The CDR3 nucleotides are TGTGCCAGCAGTCCAGGGGATGTCAAAAACATTCAGTACTTC. The variable domain in full, with the rest retrieved from reference TRBV11-2 and TRBJ2-4, is EAGVAQSPRYKIIEKRQSVAFWCNPISGHATLYWYQQILGQGPKLLIQFQNNGVVDDSQLPKDRFSAERLKGVDSTLKIQPAKLEDSAVYLCASSPGDVKNIQYFGAGTRLSVL.

This clone was detected only a few times. V and J are TRBV11-1 and TRBJ2-7; D is possibly TRBD2 (5 bases). The germline V gene encodes CDR1 SGHAT and CDR2 FQDESV (reference sequence). This CDR3 has 11 amino acids. Trimming left V 6 bases short and J 6 bases short, with 9 bases between. The CDR3 loop is CASRRRGEQYF. CDR3 nucleotides: TGTGCCAGCAGAAGACGGGGCGAGCAGTACTTC. Complete variable domain (other parts from reference TRBV11-1 and TRBJ2-7): EAEVAQSPRYKITEKSQAVAFWCDPISGHATLYWYRQILGQGPELLVQFQDESVVDDSQLPKDRFSAERLKGVDSTLKIQPAELGDSAMYLCASRRRGEQYFGPGTRLTVT.

This chain uses TRBV6-5 with TRBJ2-3, with a weak D call TRBD2 (9 bases). The CDR3 covers 15 residues. Looked up from germline, CDR1 is MNHEY and CDR2 is SVGAGI. V dropped 8 bases and J dropped 4 bases, with 19 bases sitting between them. In DNA, the CDR3 is TGTGCCAGCGGACAGGGACTAGCTGGTCCAGATACGCAGTATTTT. It translates to CASGQGLAGPDTQYF.

This clone has only a few counts. The rearrangement links TRBV19 to TRBJ2-7; 14 bases map to TRBD2. The CDR3 extends over 15 amino acids. Per germline, CDR1 LNHDA and CDR2 SQIVND (reference sequence). V lost 8 bases and J lost 7; bases outside the gene matches: 10. CDR3 sequence: CASAPGLAGAGEQYF. The CDR3 nucleotides are TGTGCCAGTGCCCCGGGACTAGCGGGAGCAGGAGAGCAGTACTTC. The entire variable domain, with the rest obtained from reference TRBV19 and TRBJ2-7, is as follows: DGGITQSPKYLFRKEGQNVTLSCEQNLNHDAMYWYRQDPGQGLRLIYYSQIVNDFQKGDIAEGYSVSREKKESFPLTVTSAQKNPTAFYLCASAPGLAGAGEQYFGPGTRLTVT.

This clone showed up just a few times. The genes are TRBV9 and TRBJ2-1; 7 nucleotides line up with TRBD2. The CDR3 extends over 13 amino acids. V dropped 3 bases and J dropped 7; count of bases not matched to a gene: 4. Germline-derived CDR1 and CDR2 are SGDLS and YYNGEE. The CDR3 sequence: CASSAAGVNEQFF. Written as DNA, the CDR3 is TGTGCCAGCAGCGCGGCGGGAGTTAATGAGCAGTTCTTC.

This clone was observed a handful of times. The rearrangement joins TRBV7-2 to TRBJ2-3; 12 positions match TRBD2. From germline, CDR1 is SGHTA and CDR2 FQGNSA. The length of the CDR3 is 17 residues. Trimming took 1 base from V and 1 from J; bases not matched to a gene: 3. The CDR3 nucleotides are TGTGCCAGCAGCTTAGTGCTAGCGGGAGGGGGCACAGATACGCAGTATTTT. It specifies CASSLVLAGGGTDTQYF.

The rearrangement uses TRBV5-1 and TRBJ2-7; D uncertain. This CDR3 contains 16 residues. CDR1 is SGHRS, CDR2 YFSETQ, per germline. V was trimmed by 0 bases and J by 2 bases, leaving 15 bases between them. This chain's CDR3 is CASSLAARGTAYEQYF. For the CDR3, the DNA is TGCGCCAGCAGCTTGGCGGCCCGCGGAACCGCCTACGAGCAGTACTTC. The full variable domain, rest sourced from reference TRBV5-1 and TRBJ2-7, is KAGVTQTPRYLIKTRGQQVTLSCSPISGHRSVSWYQQTPGQGLQFLFEYFSETQRNKGNFPGRFSGRQFSNSRSEMNVSTLELGDSALYLCASSLAARGTAYEQYFGPGTRLTVT.

Written as DNA, the CDR3 is TGTGCCAGCAGTTCACAGGGAGACTATGGCTACACCTTC. The encoded protein is CASSSQGDYGYTF. The V call is TRBV6-5, the J call TRBJ1-2; maybe TRBD1 (6 bases). The CDR3 length is 13 residues. V gave up 4 bases and J gave up 3 bases, with 9 bases separating them. From germline, CDR1 is MNHEY and CDR2 SVGAGI.

The chain recombines TRBV5-1 with TRBJ2-1; 15 bases align to TRBD2. CDR1 is SGHRS and CDR2 is YFSETQ in the germline V gene. V was pared by 4 bases and J by 3 bases, with 5 bases of the junction left unmatched. The CDR3 is made up of 17 amino acids. The DNA of the CDR3 is TGCGCCAGCAGCGGGGGACTAGCGGGAGGCCTCTACAATGAGCAGTTCTTC. Its protein is CASSGGLAGGLYNEQFF.

This clone has just a few counts. This chain uses TRBV7-3 with TRBJ2-5; possibly TRBD2 for D (6 bases). Between the trimmed V and J ends, which lost 5 bases and 3 bases, there was a span of 16 bases. The CDR3 has 15 amino acids. Germline V gives CDR1 SGHTA, CDR2 FQGTGA. CDR3: CASSPFLATKETQYF. The CDR3 coding sequence is TGTGCCAGCAGCCCATTCCTAGCGACCAAAGAGACCCAGTACTTC.

The chain joins TRBV5-1 to TRBJ2-5, with TRBD2 identical over 9 bases. Germline CDR1 and CDR2: SGHRS and YFSETQ. The ends lost 2 bases at V and 7 bases at J; junction bases unmatched: 9. The CDR3 length is 15 residues. The CDR3 DNA reads TGCGCCAGCAGCTTTGGCGGGAGGGCCGTGAGGACCCAGTACTTC. Encoded protein: CASSFGGRAVRTQYF. Based on the CDR3 plus reference TRBV5-1 and TRBJ2-5, the full variable domain is KAGVTQTPRYLIKTRGQQVTLSCSPISGHRSVSWYQQTPGQGLQFLFEYFSETQRNKGNFPGRFSGRQFSNSRSEMNVSTLELGDSALYLCASSFGGRAVRTQYFGPGTRLLVL.

This clone was observed a handful of times. V usage is TRBV20-1 and J usage is TRBJ2-3, with D hard to call. This CDR3 is 11 amino acids long. Germline assignment: CDR1 DFQATT and CDR2 SNEGSKA (reference sequence). The ends were cut back, 3 bases at V and 6 bases at J, with 7 bases in the middle. CDR3 nucleotide sequence: TGCAGTGCTAGTGTATCGGATACGCAGTATTTT. It specifies CSASVSDTQYF.

The V gene is TRBV28, the J gene TRBJ2-5, with D tentatively TRBD2 (6 bases). The CDR3 is made up of 14 amino acids. V lost 5 bases and J lost 2, with 12 bases in between. Germline CDR1 is MDHEN and CDR2 is SYDVKM. The CDR3 region has the DNA TGTGCCAGCAGTACCCCTGGGAGGCAAGAGACCCAGTACTTC. It codes for CASSTPGRQETQYF. Using reference TRBV28 and TRBJ2-5 for the parts outside the CDR3, the full variable domain is DVKVTQSSRYLVKRTGEKVFLECVQDMDHENMFWYRQDPGLGLRLIYFSYDVKMKEKGDIPEGYSVSREKKERFSLILESASTNQTSMYLCASSTPGRQETQYFGPGTRLLVL.

This chain links TRBV6-5 with TRBJ2-7; TRBD2 might be the D (6 bases). Germline CDR1 MNHEY, CDR2 SVGAGI. CDR3 size: 16 residues. Trimming left V 0 bases short and J 4 bases short, with 16 bases between. CDR3 sequence reads: CASSYSIAGPPYEQYF. The CDR3, as DNA: TGTGCCAGCAGTTACTCGATCGCGGGACCGCCTTACGAGCAGTACTTC.

The rearrangement uses TRBV28 and TRBJ2-1, with 8 positions matching TRBD2. V dropped 4 bases and J dropped 8; count of bases not matched to a gene: 10. The CDR3 runs to 15 residues. CDR1 MDHEN and CDR2 SYDVKM come from the germline V gene. Here the CDR3 reads CASSSMGTSSHEQFF. The DNA of the CDR3 is TGTGCCAGCAGTTCTATGGGGACTAGTAGTCATGAGCAGTTCTTC. Based on the CDR3 plus reference TRBV28 and TRBJ2-1, the full variable domain is DVKVTQSSRYLVKRTGEKVFLECVQDMDHENMFWYRQDPGLGLRLIYFSYDVKMKEKGDIPEGYSVSREKKERFSLILESASTNQTSMYLCASSSMGTSSHEQFFGPGTRLTVL.

There are a few counts of this clone. The rearrangement joins TRBV5-1 to TRBJ1-2; no clear D gene. The CDR3 sequence is 13 residues long. CDR1 SGHRS and CDR2 YFSETQ come from the germline V gene. V gave up 4 bases and J gave up 7 bases, with 14 bases separating them. CDR3 DNA: TGCGCCAGCAGCCGCGGGCCGGACGGTGGCTACACCTTC. Translating gives CASSRGPDGGYTF.

This clone came up a few times. The gene calls are TRBV6-1 and TRBJ1-2; no firm D call. This CDR3 spans 15 amino acids. V gave up 7 bases and J gave up 2 bases, with 17 bases separating them. The germline V gene has CDR1 MNHNS and CDR2 SASEGT. The CDR3 region is CASMLESRYNYGYTF. The CDR3 DNA sequence: TGTGCCAGCATGTTAGAATCGCGGTACAACTATGGCTACACCTTC.

The chain recombines TRBV7-9 with TRBJ2-1, with D maybe TRBD1 (5 bases). V was clipped by 5 bases and J by 5 bases, with 10 bases between them. Germline CDR1 SEHNR, CDR2 FQNEAQ (reference sequence). CDR3 length: 13 amino acids. CDR3 sequence reads: CASSLPRDNEQFF. In DNA, the CDR3 is TGTGCCAGCAGCCTTCCCAGGGACAATGAGCAGTTCTTC.

The chain joins TRBV2 to TRBJ2-3, with 12 bases identical to TRBD2. CDR3 length equals 15 residues. Unmatched junction bases numbered 4, after V lost 6 bases and J lost 3 bases. Germline CDR1 and CDR2: SNHLY and FYNNEI. DNA of the CDR3: TGTGCCAGCAGCCAGACTAGCGGGAGAACAGATACGCAGTATTTT. It codes for CASSQTSGRTDTQYF. Based on the CDR3 plus reference TRBV2 and TRBJ2-3, the full variable domain is EPEVTQTPSHQVTQMGQEVILRCVPISNHLYFYWYRQILGQKVEFLVSFYNNEISEKSEIFDDQFSVERPDGSNFTLKIRSTKLEDSAMYFCASSQTSGRTDTQYFGPGTRLTVL.

The J gene is TRBJ1-2, the V gene TRBV5-1; D is ambiguous. Trimming stripped 5 bases from V and 6 bases from J, with 11 bases between. The CDR3 sequence is 12 residues long. The germline V gene has CDR1 SGHRS and CDR2 YFSETQ. For the CDR3, the DNA is TGCGCCAGCAGTTTCGGGGAGGATGGCTACACCTTC. Amino acid sequence: CASSFGEDGYTF.

This clone was seen a handful of times. The chain is built from TRBV7-3 and TRBJ1-1, with a possible D match to TRBD1 (5 bases). Germline V gene sequence: CDR1 SGHTA, CDR2 FQGTGA. The CDR3 runs 13 residues. The germline V and J ends were trimmed by 6 bases and 1 base, with 9 bases remaining between them. The CDR3 loop reads CASRTDRNTEAFF. The CDR3 nucleotides read TGTGCCAGCAGGACTGACAGGAACACTGAAGCTTTCTTT.

The chain has TRBV7-9 and TRBJ2-1; unclear D gene. The CDR3 loop spans 12 amino acids. Deletions cut 1 base from V and 9 bases from J, with 7 bases between. The germline V gene has CDR1 SEHNR and CDR2 FQNEAQ (reference sequence). Here the CDR3 reads CASSLVQVEQFF. CDR3 nucleotide sequence: TGTGCCAGCAGCTTAGTTCAGGTTGAGCAGTTCTTC.

The chain carries TRBV11-2 and TRBJ2-7; D is ambiguous. Trimming took off 3 bases at V and 2 bases at J, with 5 bases between the two ends. The CDR3 consists of 12 residues. Germline CDR1 SGHAT, CDR2 FQNNGV. The CDR3 region is CASSLTPYEQYF. CDR3 sequence (DNA): TGTGCCAGCAGCTTGACACCCTACGAGCAGTACTTC.

J is TRBJ1-2 and V is TRBV9; D uncertain. V dropped 4 bases and J dropped 1 base, with 14 bases sitting between them. The CDR3 loop spans 15 amino acids. CDR1 SGDLS and CDR2 YYNGEE come from the germline V gene. CDR3 nucleotides: TGTGCCAGCAGCCTGAGCCCGGAGTTTAACTATGGCTACACCTTC. Protein: CASSLSPEFNYGYTF.

The chain recombines TRBV30 with TRBJ2-5; 7 bases map to TRBD2. This CDR3 has 14 residues. J lost 5 bases, V lost 0 bases, and 6 bases had no gene match. CDR1 GTSNPN and CDR2 SVGIG come from the germline V gene (reference sequence). As DNA, the CDR3 is TGTGCCTGGAGTGTTGTCGCGGGAGAGGAGACCCAGTACTTC. Its protein product is CAWSVVAGEETQYF.

The V gene is TRBV9, the J gene TRBJ1-3; D might be TRBD1 (6 bases). Trimming took off 0 bases at V and 2 bases at J, with 18 bases between the two ends. The CDR3 consists of 18 residues. Germline values: CDR1 SGDLS, CDR2 YYNGEE. CDR3 region: CASSVEGTYRITGNTIYF. CDR3 nucleotide sequence: TGTGCCAGCAGCGTAGAGGGGACATATCGAATAACTGGAAACACCATATATTTT.

The chain recombines TRBV29-1 with TRBJ2-5; 7 nucleotides line up with TRBD2. Germline lookup yields CDR1 SQVTM and CDR2 ANQGSEA. J gave up 5 bases and V 5 bases, and 14 bases lay outside the gene matches. This CDR3 contains 15 residues. DNA of the CDR3: TGCAGCGTTTATCCCCGGGCGGGAGTTGCCGAGACCCAGTACTTC. Its protein is CSVYPRAGVAETQYF.

The V gene is TRBV19, the J gene TRBJ1-5; TRBD1 agrees at 10 bases. The CDR3 runs 18 residues. Germline CDR1 reads LNHDA; CDR2 reads SQIVND (reference sequence). Trimming removed 6 bases from V and 2 bases from J; junction bases left unmatched: 13. CDR3 protein: CASRRGQGIKVGNQPQHF. Written as DNA, the CDR3 is TGTGCCAGTAGGAGGGGACAGGGGATTAAAGTAGGCAATCAGCCCCAGCATTTT.

The chain is built from TRBV20-1 and TRBJ2-3, with 7 bases lining up with TRBD2. The J segment lost 6 bases and the V segment lost 6 bases, leaving 0 bases of the junction unmatched. In germline, CDR1 is DFQATT, CDR2 SNEGSKA (reference sequence). CDR3 length equals 10 residues. This CDR3 is CSAGGDTQYF. CDR3 bases: TGCAGTGCGGGGGGGGATACGCAGTATTTT.

This chain joins TRBV15 and TRBJ2-1, with no clear D. Germline assignment: CDR1 LNHNV and CDR2 YYDKDF (reference sequence). The CDR3 consists of 15 residues. V shed 0 bases and J shed 5 bases, with 11 bases lying between them. CDR3 DNA: TGTGCCACCAGCAGAGATCTGTCTGTAAACAATGAGCAGTTCTTC. It encodes CATSRDLSVNNEQFF.